Listed below are T cell receptor beta chains from one sample, sequenced in a study of beta chain features in type 1 diabetes. Profiled with immunoSEQ multiplex PCR; TCRdb holds only in-frame clones, not every one. The table lists around 250,000 clones, roughly 14% of them singletons. Sequencing was performed on naive CD4+ T cells from blood. The receptors shown here come from a man aged 25 to 45 with type 1 diabetes. CDR3s include the opening cysteine and the closing phenylalanine or tryptophan. D genes are given only for firm matches. Where a row states a size, it is once, few, many or the class of an expanded clone; other rows omit it.

>few|TRBV14|-|TRBJ2-5
CASSQERETQYF
TGTGCCAGCAGCCAAGAGCGGGAGACCCAGTACTTC
>few|TRBV23-1|-|TRBJ1-5
CASGLEGPYSNQPQHF
TGCGCCAGCGGCCTCGAGGGCCCATATAGCAATCAGCCCCAGCATTTT
>-|TRBV30|-|TRBJ2-3
CAGGYRGTDTQYF
TGTGCCGGGGGCTACAGGGGCACAGATACGCAGTATTTT
>many|TRBV29-1|TRBD2|TRBJ2-7
CSVALAGAYEQYF
TGCAGCGTAGCGTTAGCGGGAGCATACGAGCAGTACTTC
>few|TRBV29-1|TRBD2|TRBJ2-3
CSVPGDSGSSPDTQYF
TGCAGCGTTCCAGGAGATAGCGGGAGTTCCCCAGATACGCAGTATTTT
>few|TRBV27|-|TRBJ1-5
CASSPRWNSNQPQHF
TGTGCCAGCAGTCCGAGGTGGAATAGCAATCAGCCCCAGCATTTT
>once|TRBV5-1|-|TRBJ2-6
CASSLGQIVNNVLTF
TGCGCCAGCAGCTTGGGACAAATAGTTAACAACGTCCTGACTTTC
>few|TRBV11-2|TRBD1|TRBJ2-7
CASTGTGEVQYF
TGTGCCAGTACCGGGACAGGTGAGGTGCAGTACTTC
>-|TRBV7-9|TRBD1|TRBJ1-1
CASSLAGTGEAEAFF
TGTGCCAGCAGCTTAGCCGGGACAGGGGAAGCTGAAGCTTTCTTT
>-|TRBV6-1|TRBD1|TRBJ2-6
CASSARQGRTDSGANVLTF
TGTGCCAGCAGTGCAAGACAGGGGCGGACGGACTCTGGGGCCAACGTCCTGACTTTC
>-|TRBV18|-|TRBJ2-1
CASSNSIPSYNEQFF
TGTGCCAGCTCAAACAGTATTCCCTCCTACAATGAGCAGTTCTTC
>few|TRBV5-1|-|TRBJ2-7
CASSQRTAAYEQYF
TGCGCCAGCAGCCAGAGGACAGCAGCCTACGAGCAGTACTTC
>few|TRBV29-1|-|TRBJ2-5
CSVVTRQAQETQYF
TGCAGCGTTGTCACCCGACAGGCTCAAGAGACCCAGTACTTC
>few|TRBV27|-|TRBJ1-5
CASSQGGRQPQHF
TGTGCCAGCAGCCAGGGTGGGCGTCAGCCCCAGCATTTT
>-|TRBV2|-|TRBJ1-1
CASSESGPRSDTEAFF
TGTGCCAGCAGTGAAAGTGGGCCCCGGTCGGACACTGAAGCTTTCTTT
>few|TRBV18|-|TRBJ2-5
CASSPSRETQYF
TGTGCCAGCTCACCATCCCGGGAGACCCAGTACTTC
>-|TRBV9|-|TRBJ1-1
CASSPPGTRATEAFF
TGTGCCAGCAGCCCGCCCGGGACACGGGCCACTGAAGCTTTCTTT